Following are 16 T cell receptor beta chains from one sample sequenced in a study of CD8 T cells in Susac syndrome. After extraction with the RNeasy kit, roughly 0.45 to 1 ug of the RNA was reverse transcribed using random hexamers. One entry per CDR3 protein results from TCRdb running MiXCR on the immunoSEQ multiplex PCR reads. The repertoire has about 110,000 distinct CDR3 sequences, 94% of them found once; the top ten carry 0.4% to 0.5%. The sample comprised CD8+ T cells from PBMCs. Receptors were obtained from a human donor with Susac syndrome.

The rearrangement joins TRBV12-3 or TRBV12-4 to TRBJ2-5; no clear D gene. V was clipped by 5 bases and J by 1 base, with 8 bases between them. This CDR3 has 13 amino acids. The CDR3 spells CASSPNGQETQYF. The DNA of the CDR3 is TGTGCCAGCAGTCCCAATGGCCAAGAGACCCAGTACTTC.

The chain carries TRBV20-1 and TRBJ2-1; D is undetermined. Per the germline V gene, CDR1 is DFQATT and CDR2 is SNEGSKA (reference sequence). Trimming left V 1 base short and J 0 bases short, with 13 bases between. There are 16 residues in the CDR3. The CDR3 DNA reads as TGCAGTGCTAGAGGGGCCGGCGCTTTCTCCTACAATGAGCAGTTCTTC. Amino acid sequence: CSARGAGAFSYNEQFF.

The chain employs TRBV3-1 and TRBJ1-4; no clear D. Germline CDR1 reads LGHDT; CDR2 reads YNNKEL (reference sequence). The V gene lost 1 base and the J gene lost 6 bases, with 9 bases spanning the gap. This CDR3 has 14 amino acids. The CDR3 here is CASSQGTIDEKLFF. DNA for the CDR3: TGTGCCAGCAGCCAAGGGACTATTGATGAAAAACTGTTTTTT.

The chain couples TRBV6-2 or TRBV6-3 to TRBJ2-5; D assignment may be TRBD1 or TRBD2 (5 bases each). Germline-derived CDR1 and CDR2 are MNHEY and SVGEGT. Trimming cost V 6 bases and J 5 bases, with 16 bases left between them. The CDR3 length is 14 residues. The CDR3, as DNA: TGTGCCAGCAGATCGGGACGACGTCCGGAGACCCAGTACTTC. Translated: CASRSGRRPETQYF.

CDR3 amino acids: CASSLVLNEQFF. The CDR3 DNA reads as TGTGCCAGCAGCTTAGTATTAAATGAGCAGTTCTTC. The V call is TRBV7-8, the J call TRBJ2-1, with D unclear. The CDR3 length is 12 residues. Germline V gene sequence: CDR1 SGHVS, CDR2 FQNEAQ. The V gene lost 1 base and the J gene lost 7 bases, with 5 bases spanning the gap.

The chain combines TRBV20-1 with TRBJ2-7, with D possibly TRBD2 on 5 matching bases. V lost 0 bases and J lost 3, with 9 bases in between. This CDR3 region has 13 residues. Germline V gives CDR1 DFQATT, CDR2 SNEGSKA (reference sequence). This CDR3 is CSARDPGNYEQYF. CDR3 DNA sequence: TGCAGTGCTAGAGATCCGGGGAACTACGAGCAGTACTTC.

The V gene is TRBV7-9, the J gene TRBJ1-6; TRBD1 matches 7 bases. Trimming at V came to 5 bases and at J to 13 bases, leaving 8 bases not matched to a gene. The CDR3 consists of 13 residues. Per germline, CDR1 SEHNR and CDR2 FQNEAQ (reference sequence). DNA of the CDR3: TGTGCCAGCAGCCCCCAGCCCAGGGGGCCCCTCCACTTT. Its translation: CASSPQPRGPLHF.

V usage is TRBV13 and J usage is TRBJ1-1; D is perhaps TRBD1 (6 bases). Germline assignment: CDR1 PRHDT and CDR2 FYEKMQ (reference sequence). The CDR3 has 14 amino acids. V dropped 0 bases and J dropped 5 bases, with 10 bases sitting between them. CDR3 nucleotide sequence: TGTGCCAGCAGCTTAGGCCGAGGACAGACTGAAGCTTTCTTT. Its translation is CASSLGRGQTEAFF.

V is TRBV25-1 and J is TRBJ2-7; D is ambiguous. Germline V gives CDR1 MGHDK, CDR2 SYGVNS. The CDR3 loop spans 11 amino acids. V lost 5 bases to trimming and J lost 6 bases, with 8 bases between them. The CDR3 is CASSLDLEQYF. CDR3 in DNA: TGTGCCAGCAGTCTCGACCTCGAGCAGTACTTC.

The genes are TRBV9 and TRBJ2-1; no clear D gene. The length of the CDR3 is 12 residues. V dropped 0 bases and J dropped 10 bases, with 8 bases sitting between them. CDR1 is SGDLS, CDR2 YYNGEE, per germline. The CDR3 loop reads CASSVDGEEQFF. CDR3 nucleotides: TGTGCCAGCAGCGTAGACGGAGAGGAGCAGTTCTTC.

The chain employs TRBV6-5 and TRBJ1-1; a weak D match, TRBD1 (5 bases). V shed 5 bases and J shed 4 bases, with 14 bases lying between them. The CDR3 has 14 residues. The germline CDR1 and CDR2 sequences are MNHEY and SVGAGI. For the CDR3, the DNA is TGTGCCAGCAGTCCCTCGGTGGGGACCACTGAAGCTTTCTTT. It is translated as CASSPSVGTTEAFF.

The V call is TRBV6-2 or TRBV6-3, the J call TRBJ2-7; D unclear. This CDR3 is 11 amino acids long. The V end was cut by 3 bases, the J end by 6 bases, with 6 bases between. CDR1 is MNHEY and CDR2 is SVGEGT in the germline V gene. The CDR3 here is CASSYSLEQYF. DNA of the CDR3: TGTGCCAGCAGTTATTCGCTCGAGCAGTACTTC.

The V gene is TRBV29-1, the J gene TRBJ2-3; possible D gene TRBD1, 5 bases. The CDR3 is 14 amino acids. In germline, CDR1 is SQVTM, CDR2 ANQGSEA. V lost 5 bases to trimming and J lost 6 bases, with 18 bases between them. The CDR3 coding sequence is TGCAGCGTTCCGCAGGGATTACACACGGATACGCAGTATTTT. Its translation: CSVPQGLHTDTQYF.

V gene TRBV7-8 combines with J gene TRBJ2-4; D gene ambiguous. The CDR3 is 12 residues long. The germline V gene has CDR1 SGHVS and CDR2 FQNEAQ. The CDR3 DNA follows: TGTGCGAGTAAAAGCCGTAGGAACATTCAGTACTTC. It yields the protein CASKSRRNIQYF.

This sequence joins TRBV20-1 and TRBJ2-3; 10 nucleotides align to TRBD2. CDR1 is DFQATT, CDR2 SNEGSKA, per germline (reference sequence). The V and J ends lost 5 bases and 5 bases, in that order; junction bases with no gene match: 7. The CDR3 is 14 residues long. The CDR3 protein is CSACPLAGEDTQYF. CDR3 nucleotides: TGCAGTGCTTGCCCCCTAGCGGGGGAAGATACGCAGTATTTT.

The rearrangement uses TRBV20-1 and TRBJ2-7; 8 bases match TRBD2. This CDR3 spans 14 amino acids. Germline V gives CDR1 DFQATT, CDR2 SNEGSKA (reference sequence). Trimming took 3 bases from V and 3 from J; bases not matched to a gene: 7. The CDR3 loop reads CSARGSGDHYEQYF. In DNA, the CDR3 is TGCAGTGCTAGGGGTAGCGGGGACCACTACGAGCAGTACTTC.